This TCR beta chain is from a study of T cells after yellow fever vaccination. Study as a whole: Libraries from low-cell-number fractions were prepared with the SMART-Seq v4 Ultra Low Input RNA kit.

The V segment lost 2 bases and the J segment 5 bases; nucleotides outside the gene matches: 3. The CDR3 has 14 amino acids. One entry per CDR3 protein, called by TCRdb with MiXCR from the 5' RACE reads. Among about 400,000 distinct CDR3 sequences, roughly 11% were seen once, and the ten largest hold less than 20%. Sample: PBMCs, taken on the day of the first yellow fever vaccination. The chain links TRBV12-3 or TRBV12-4 to TRBJ1-1, with 9 bases that match TRBD1. The clonotype comes from a man aged 18-30 years who received the YFV17D yellow fever vaccine. This chain's CDR3 is CASSLNGQGTEAFF. In DNA, the CDR3 is TGTGCCAGCAGTTTAAACGGACAGGGGACTGAAGCTTTCTTT.